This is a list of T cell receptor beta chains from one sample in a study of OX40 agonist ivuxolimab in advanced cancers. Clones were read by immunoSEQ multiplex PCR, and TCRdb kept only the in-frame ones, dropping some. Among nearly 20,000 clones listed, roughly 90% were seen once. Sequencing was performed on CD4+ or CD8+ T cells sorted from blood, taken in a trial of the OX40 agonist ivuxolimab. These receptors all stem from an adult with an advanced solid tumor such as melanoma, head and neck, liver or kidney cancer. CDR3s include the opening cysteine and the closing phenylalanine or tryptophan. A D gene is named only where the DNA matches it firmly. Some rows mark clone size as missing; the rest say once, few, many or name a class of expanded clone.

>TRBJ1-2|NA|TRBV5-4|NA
TGTGCCAGCAGGGAAGACGGAAAAACTAACTATGGCTACACCTTC
CASREDGKTNYGYTF
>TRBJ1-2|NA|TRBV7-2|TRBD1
TGTGCCAGCAGCTTAGCGTTAGGGACAGACTATGGCTACACCTTC
CASSLALGTDYGYTF
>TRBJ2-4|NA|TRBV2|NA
TGTGCCAGCCAATCTAGAGCCAAAAACATTCAGTACTTC
CASQSRAKNIQYF
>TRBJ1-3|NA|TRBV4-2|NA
TGTGCCAGCAGCGAAGGGACGGAAAGAAACACCATATATTTT
CASSEGTERNTIYF
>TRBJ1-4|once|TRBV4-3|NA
TGCGCCAGCAGTCCCCAACCTCCCACACAGGGAGGCGAAAAACTGTTTTTT
CASSPQPPTQGGEKLFF
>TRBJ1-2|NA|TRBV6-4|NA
TGTGCCAGCAGTGATGGTGGGACGTCCGTCTATGGCTACACCTTC
CASSDGGTSVYGYTF
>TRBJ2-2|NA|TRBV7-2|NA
TGTGCCAGCAGCTTAATTTCCCCCGGGGAGCTGTTTTTT
CASSLISPGELFF
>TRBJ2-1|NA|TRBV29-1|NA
TGCAGCGTTGGTCGATTAGCGGATGAGCAGTTCTTC
CSVGRLADEQFF
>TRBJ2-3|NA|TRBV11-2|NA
TGTGCCAGCAGCTTAGATTGGAAAGGATTCACAGATACGCAGTATTTT
CASSLDWKGFTDTQYF
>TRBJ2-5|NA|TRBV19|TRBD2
TGTGCCAGTAGTGGGCGGGGGGGCACCCGGGAGACCCAGTACTTC
CASSGRGGTRETQYF
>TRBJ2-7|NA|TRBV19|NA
TGTGCCAGTAGTCTGGACGCCTCCTACGAGCAGTACTTC
CASSLDASYEQYF
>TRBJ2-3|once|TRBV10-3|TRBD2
TGTGCCATCAGTGATAATAGAGCGTCGGGGGGGGCAGATACGCAGTATTTT
CAISDNRASGGADTQYF
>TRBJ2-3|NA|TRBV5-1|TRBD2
TGCGCCAGCAGCCGCTCTAGCGGAGGCACAGATACGCAGTATTTT
CASSRSSGGTDTQYF
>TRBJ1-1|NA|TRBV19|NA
TGTGCCAGTAGTGCTGGTCAGAACACTGAAGCTTTCTTT
CASSAGQNTEAFF
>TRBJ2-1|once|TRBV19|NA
TGTGCCAGTAATGGGGACCGGAGCTCCTACAATGAGCAGTTCTTC
CASNGDRSSYNEQFF
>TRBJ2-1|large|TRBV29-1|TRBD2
TGCAGCGCTGAAGCGGGAGGGCACGGTGAGCAGTTCTTC
CSAEAGGHGEQFF
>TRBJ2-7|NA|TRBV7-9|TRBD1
TGTGCCAGCAGCTCTGGACAGGGGGTTCACGAGCAGTACTTC
CASSSGQGVHEQYF
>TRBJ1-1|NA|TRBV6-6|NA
TGTGCCAGCAGTTACTCGCCAAGTATACCGAACACTGAAGCTTTCTTT
CASSYSPSIPNTEAFF
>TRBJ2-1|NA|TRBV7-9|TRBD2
TGTGCCAGCAGCATCAGGACTAGCTCCGATGAGCAGTTCTTC
CASSIRTSSDEQFF
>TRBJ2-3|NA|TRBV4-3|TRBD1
TGCGCCAGCAGCCAAGGACAGGGGTACACAGATACGCAGTATTTT
CASSQGQGYTDTQYF
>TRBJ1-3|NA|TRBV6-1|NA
TGTGCCAGCAGTGACAGGGGCTTAAGCTCTGGAAACACCATATATTTT
CASSDRGLSSGNTIYF
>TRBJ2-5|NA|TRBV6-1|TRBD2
TGTGCCAGCAGTGAATTTGGTAGGACTAGCGGGGCGGGAGGAGAGACCCAGTACTTC
CASSEFGRTSGAGGETQYF
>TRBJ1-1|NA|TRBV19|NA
TGTGCCAGTAGTATCGTCGGTCCCGGCCAAGCTTTCTTT
CASSIVGPGQAFF
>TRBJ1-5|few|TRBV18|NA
TGTGCCAGCTCACTGGGGCATAGCAATCAGCCCCAGCATTTT
CASSLGHSNQPQHF
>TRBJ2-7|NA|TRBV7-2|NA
TGTGCCAGCAGCTCGGAGAGTTACGAGCAGTACTTC
CASSSESYEQYF
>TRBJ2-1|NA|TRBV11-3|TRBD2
TGTGCCAGCAGCTTAGAAGGGACTAGCGGGGGGGCCGGCAATGAGCAGTTCTTC
CASSLEGTSGGAGNEQFF
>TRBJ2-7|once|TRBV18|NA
TGTGCCAGCTCACCGCTGGACAGTTACGAGCAGTACTTC
CASSPLDSYEQYF
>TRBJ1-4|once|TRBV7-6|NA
TGTGCCAGCAGCGATTCGGGAGGGGTTAATGAAAAACTGTTTTTT
CASSDSGGVNEKLFF
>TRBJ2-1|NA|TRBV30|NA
TGTGCCTGGAATGGCGAGCGGACGTGGGGTGAGCAGTTCTTC
CAWNGERTWGEQFF
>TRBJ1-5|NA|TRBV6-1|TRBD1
TGTGCCAGCGATCCTGGACAGGGACGCAATCAGCCCCAGCATTTT
CASDPGQGRNQPQHF
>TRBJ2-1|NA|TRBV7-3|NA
TGTGCCAGCAGCGCTAGCGTATCCTACAATGAGCAGTTCTTC
CASSASVSYNEQFF
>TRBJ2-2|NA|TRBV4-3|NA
TGCGCCAGCAGTACTAGTTTCGCCGGGGAGCTGTTTTTT
CASSTSFAGELFF
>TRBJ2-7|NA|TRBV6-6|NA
TGTGCCAGCAGCCCGGGTGACGAGCAGTACTTC
CASSPGDEQYF
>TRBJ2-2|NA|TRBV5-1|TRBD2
TGCGCCAGCAGCTTAAGTAGCGGGTCCGGGGAGCTGTTTTTT
CASSLSSGSGELFF
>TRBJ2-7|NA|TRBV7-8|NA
TGTGCCAGCCGGCAGGGAGGTGACGAGCAGTACTTC
CASRQGGDEQYF
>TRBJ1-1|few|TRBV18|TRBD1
TGTGCCAGCTCACCACAAGGGGGCAGGACTGAAGCTTTCTTT
CASSPQGGRTEAFF
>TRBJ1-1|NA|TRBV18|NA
TGTGCCAGCTCACCGACACAGGAAACTGAAGCTTTCTTT
CASSPTQETEAFF
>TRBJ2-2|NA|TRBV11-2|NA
TGTGCCAGCAGCTTAGCCACAGGGTTGAACACCGGGGAGCTGTTTTTT
CASSLATGLNTGELFF
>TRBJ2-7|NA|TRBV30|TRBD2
TGTGCCTGGAGGGGAGGGCCCTACGAGCAGTACTTC
CAWRGGPYEQYF
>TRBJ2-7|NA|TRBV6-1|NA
TGTGCCTGCAGGGAGATACGGGACAACTACGAGCAGTACTTC
CACREIRDNYEQYF
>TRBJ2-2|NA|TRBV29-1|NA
TGCAGCGTTCCCTGGAGGGGTACCGGGGAGCTGTTTTTT
CSVPWRGTGELFF
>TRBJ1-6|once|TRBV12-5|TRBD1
TGTGCTAGTGGTTCATCCCAGACAGGGCCCAATTCACCCCTCCACTTT
CASGSSQTGPNSPLHF
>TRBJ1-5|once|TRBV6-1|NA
TGTGCCAGCAGTGAATCAATGTCCAGGGTCAATCAGCCCCAGCATTTT
CASSESMSRVNQPQHF
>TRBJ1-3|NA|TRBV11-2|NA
TGTGCCAGCAGCTTAGATGGCGGGGCTGGAAACACCATATATTTT
CASSLDGGAGNTIYF
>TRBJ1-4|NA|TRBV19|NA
TGTGCCAGTAGCATAACAGGTGAAAAACTGTTTTTT
CASSITGEKLFF
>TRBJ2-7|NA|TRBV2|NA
TGTGCCAGCAGTTTACAGGCTTACGAGCAGTACTTC
CASSLQAYEQYF
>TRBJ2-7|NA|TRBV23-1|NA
TGCGCCAGCAGTTTCAATCAGCCAGGCGTCCACGAGCAGTACTTC
CASSFNQPGVHEQYF
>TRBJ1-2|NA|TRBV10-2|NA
TGCGCCAGCAGTGACGGCAGGGACTATGGCTACACCTTC
CASSDGRDYGYTF
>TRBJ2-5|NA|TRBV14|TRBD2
TGTGCCAGCAGCCACTCGAGCGGGGTCTACCAAGAGACCCAGTACTTC
CASSHSSGVYQETQYF
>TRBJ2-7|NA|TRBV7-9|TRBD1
TGTGCCAGCAGCTCCCGACAGGGCTCCTACGAGCAGTACTTC
CASSSRQGSYEQYF
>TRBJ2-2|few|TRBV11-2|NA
TGTGCCAGCAGCTTCCCATTCCGGGAGCTGTTTTTT
CASSFPFRELFF
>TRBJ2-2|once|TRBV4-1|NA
TGCGCCAGCAGCCACCCAGGGACCGGGGAGCTGTTTTTT
CASSHPGTGELFF
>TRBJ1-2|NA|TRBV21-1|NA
TGTGCCAGCAGCTTCCCCGGATTGTCAGCTAACTATGGCTACACCTTC
CASSFPGLSANYGYTF
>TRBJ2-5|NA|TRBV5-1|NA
TGCGCCAGCTGGGGAGACACCCAAGAGACCCAGTACTTC
CASWGDTQETQYF
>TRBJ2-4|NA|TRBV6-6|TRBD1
TGTGCCAGCAGTCTGGACAGGGCGATTACTCAGTACTTC
CASSLDRAITQYF
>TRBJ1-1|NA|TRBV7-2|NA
TGTGCCAGCAGCTTAATAGGTATTTCCACTGAAGCTTTCTTT
CASSLIGISTEAFF
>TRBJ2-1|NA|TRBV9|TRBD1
TGTGCCAGCAGCGCCTCCGGACAGGGGGGCTACAATGAGCAGTTCTTC
CASSASGQGGYNEQFF
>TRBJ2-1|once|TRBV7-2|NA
TGTGCCAGCAGCTTAGGTGTAACGGAGCTGCAGTTCTTC
CASSLGVTELQFF
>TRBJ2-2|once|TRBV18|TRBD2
TGTGCCAGCTCACCACCCGGGGTAGCGGGGAACACCGGGGAGCTGTTTTTT
CASSPPGVAGNTGELFF
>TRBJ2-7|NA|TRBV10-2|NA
TGCGCCAGCAGTGTAGGGGGGCACGAGCAGTACTTC
CASSVGGHEQYF